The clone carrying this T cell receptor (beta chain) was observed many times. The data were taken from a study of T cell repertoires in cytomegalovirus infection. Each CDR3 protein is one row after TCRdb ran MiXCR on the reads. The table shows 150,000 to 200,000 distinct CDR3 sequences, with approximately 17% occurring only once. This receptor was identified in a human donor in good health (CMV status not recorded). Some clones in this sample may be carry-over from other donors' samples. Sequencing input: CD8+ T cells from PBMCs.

CDR3 residues: CASSEAPGSTDTQYF. The CDR3 nucleotides read TGTGCCAGCAGTGAAGCGCCAGGGAGCACAGATACGCAGTATTTT. V gene TRBV6-1 combines with J gene TRBJ2-3; a possible D gene is TRBD1 (5 bases). Germline CDR1 MNHNS, CDR2 SASEGT. The V end was cut by 0 bases, the J end by 0 bases, with 7 bases between. This CDR3 has 15 residues.